Shown below are 29 T cell receptor beta chains from a single sample sequenced in a study of T cell repertoires in cytomegalovirus infection. Antigen specificity for these receptors is unknown. Using its own MiXCR run on the reads, TCRdb lists one record per CDR3 protein. The data show about 69,000 distinct CDR3 sequences, with about 26% seen just once and roughly 65% held by the top ten. The sequenced sample was CD8+ T cells from cultured PBMCs, obtained from culture after CMV antigen stimulation. These receptors all come from a human donor in good health (CMV status not recorded). Some clones in this sample may be carry-over from other donors' samples.

The V and J genes are TRBV3-1 and TRBJ2-7; D is possibly TRBD1 (6 bases). Germline lookup yields CDR1 LGHDT and CDR2 YNNKEL (reference sequence). V shed 4 bases and J shed 3 bases, with 16 bases lying between them. The CDR3 spans 15 residues. Here the CDR3 reads CASSPGVGGGYEQYF. The CDR3, as DNA: TGTGCCAGCAGCCCAGGCGTTGGGGGCGGCTACGAGCAGTACTTC.

Turning to this clonotype: At one boundary the junction diverges from the germline segment, which might be a read error. The chain has TRBV7-2 and TRBJ1-3, with 7 nucleotides matching TRBD1. The CDR3 is made up of 13 amino acids. In germline, CDR1 is SGHTA, CDR2 FQGNSA. CDR3 loop: CASSPRQGNTMYF. Here the CDR3 DNA reads TGTGCCAGCAGCCCGAGACAGGGAAACACCATGTATTTT.

In this sample, this clonotype turned up many times. The rearrangement uses TRBV7-8 and TRBJ2-7; 11 bases line up with TRBD2. The CDR3 runs 16 residues. V lost 1 base to trimming and J lost 5 bases; unmatched junction nucleotides: 7. Germline-derived CDR1 and CDR2 are SGHVS and FQNEAQ. CDR3 coding DNA: TGTGCCAGCAGCTTAGTAGCTACTAGCGGGAGCAACGAGCAGTACTTC. Its protein product is CASSLVATSGSNEQYF.

This sequence joins TRBV13 and TRBJ2-6; D is unresolved. The CDR3 loop spans 16 amino acids. CDR1 is PRHDT and CDR2 is FYEKMQ in the germline V gene (reference sequence). V shed 4 bases and J shed 2 bases, with 12 bases lying between them. CDR3 nucleotide sequence: TGTGCCAGCAGCTCTGGACGGGCTCCTGGGGCCAACGTCCTGACTTTC. It yields the protein CASSSGRAPGANVLTF.

V is TRBV24-1 and J is TRBJ2-3, with 12 bases matching TRBD1. The CDR3 is 16 residues long. The trim removed 4 bases at V and 4 bases at J, leaving 5 bases unmatched. Looked up from germline, CDR1 is KGHDR and CDR2 is SFDVKD. In DNA form, the CDR3 reads TGTGCCACCAGTGACCTGGGACAGGGGGCCTCAGATACGCAGTATTTT. Residues: CATSDLGQGASDTQYF.

This clonotype is categorized as medium-sized. The V gene is TRBV7-2, the J gene TRBJ2-5, with 7 bases that match TRBD1. Trimming cost V 5 bases and J 5 bases; bases outside gene matches: 14. Per germline, CDR1 SGHTA and CDR2 FQGNSA. CDR3 length: 16 residues. CDR3 loop: CASSPRGPGEWETQYF. For the CDR3, the DNA is TGTGCCAGCAGCCCGAGGGGGCCCGGGGAGTGGGAGACCCAGTACTTC.

This clonotype was counted at least ten times. The rearrangement uses TRBV7-2 and TRBJ1-2; tentative D call: TRBD1 (5 bases). The CDR3 spans 20 residues. Trimming pared 1 base from V and 0 bases from J, leaving 24 bases between. Germline-derived CDR1 and CDR2 are SGHTA and FQGNSA. In DNA, the CDR3 is TGTGCCAGCAGCTTAGTCGCAGGGACGGGAGCCTCGCGGGCTAACTATGGCTACACCTTC. It specifies CASSLVAGTGASRANYGYTF.

This clonotype appeared many times. This sequence joins TRBV28 and TRBJ1-1; weak D call: TRBD1 (5 bases). The CDR3 has 15 amino acids. Trimming took 1 base from V and 3 from J, leaving 12 bases between them. CDR1 MDHEN and CDR2 SYDVKM come from the germline V gene. CDR3 coding DNA: TGTGCCAGCAGTTTATTGACAGCTACCTACACTGAAGCTTTCTTT. Translating it yields CASSLLTATYTEAFF.

The chain is built from TRBV2 and TRBJ2-7, with D unclear. V was cut by 1 base and J by 2 bases, with 12 bases left in between. The length of the CDR3 is 15 residues. The V gene's germline CDR1 is SNHLY and CDR2 FYNNEI. The CDR3 DNA reads TGTGCCAGCAGTGAAGGGGCATCCCCTACCTACGAGCAGTACTTC. Its protein product is CASSEGASPTYEQYF.

This clonotype was recorded a few times. The chain employs TRBV7-9 and TRBJ2-7; tentative D call: TRBD2 (6 bases). CDR3 size: 16 residues. Germline CDR1 reads SEHNR; CDR2 reads FQNEAQ (reference sequence). V lost 4 bases, J lost 0 bases, and 16 bases lay in between. CDR3 coding DNA: TGTGCCAGCAGCTGGGAGATCGGGGGAATCTCCTACGAGCAGTACTTC. Translation gives CASSWEIGGISYEQYF.

This sequence joins TRBV6-1 and TRBJ2-7; 7 positions agree with TRBD2. This CDR3 contains 15 residues. V lost 6 bases, J lost 5 bases, and 13 bases stayed unmatched. Germline V lookup: CDR1 MNHNS, CDR2 SASEGT. The CDR3 coding sequence is TGTGCCAGCAGGGGGACCAGCGGGGTGAGGAACGAGCAGTACTTC. This translates into CASRGTSGVRNEQYF.

CDR3: CASSLYPGTVISGTEAFF. The CDR3 DNA is TGTGCCAGCAGCTTATATCCAGGGACAGTCATCTCCGGGACTGAAGCTTTCTTT. V usage is TRBV7-9 and J usage is TRBJ1-1, with 7 bases identical to TRBD1. CDR1 and CDR2 (germline): SEHNR, FQNEAQ (reference sequence). This CDR3 contains 18 residues. V lost 2 bases to trimming and J lost 5 bases; unmatched junction nucleotides: 17.

The chain has TRBV7-6 and TRBJ1-1; no firm D call. The V and J ends lost 5 bases and 4 bases respectively, with 11 bases between them. The germline V gene encodes CDR1 SGHVS and CDR2 FNYEAQ. The CDR3 is 13 amino acids. The CDR3 bases are TGTGCCAGCAGCCTTAGTGGTGGCACTGAAGCTTTCTTT. This encodes CASSLSGGTEAFF. The whole variable domain, remainder taken from reference TRBV7-6 and TRBJ1-1, is GAGVSQSPRYKVTKRGQDVALRCDPISGHVSLYWYRQALGQGPEFLTYFNYEAQQDKSGLPNDRFSAERPEGSISTLTIQRTEQRDSAMYRCASSLSGGTEAFFGQGTRLTVV.

This clonotype was seen a handful of times. The rearrangement uses TRBV18 and TRBJ1-2; possible D gene TRBD1, 6 bases. With 2 bases removed from V and 7 bases from J, the gap between germline ends came to 14 bases. CDR1 and CDR2 (germline): KGHSH, LQKENI. The CDR3 runs 14 residues. This CDR3 reads CASSPSTGGGGYTF. In DNA, the CDR3 is TGTGCCAGCTCACCATCGACAGGTGGCGGTGGCTACACCTTC.

The sample holds a few counts of this clonotype. V and J are TRBV5-1 and TRBJ2-7; D unresolved. Germline assignment: CDR1 SGHRS and CDR2 YFSETQ. This CDR3 comprises 14 residues. V was clipped by 4 bases and J by 0 bases, with 11 bases between them. The chain's CDR3 is CASSPSGTSYEQYF. DNA for the CDR3: TGCGCCAGCAGCCCGTCAGGTACCTCCTACGAGCAGTACTTC.

The chain has TRBV4-3 and TRBJ2-1, with 10 bases lining up with TRBD2. The germline V gene has CDR1 LGHNA and CDR2 YSLEER. Trimming removed 3 bases from V and 5 bases from J; junction bases left unmatched: 4. The CDR3 is made up of 15 amino acids. CDR3 in amino acids: CASSHGAGGDNEQFF. The CDR3 nucleotides read TGCGCCAGCAGCCACGGAGCGGGGGGGGACAATGAGCAGTTCTTC.

This clonotype was observed a handful of times. The CDR3 is CASSLGDRVNEQFF. CDR3 coding DNA: TGTGCCAGCAGTTTGGGGGACAGGGTCAATGAGCAGTTCTTC. The chain combines TRBV12-3 or TRBV12-4 with TRBJ2-1; 9 nucleotides agree with TRBD1. J was trimmed by 6 bases and V by 3 bases; bases with no gene match: 3. CDR3 length: 14 residues.

This clonotype has only a few counts. The chain is built from TRBV5-4 and TRBJ1-1, with D hard to call. The CDR3 extends over 13 amino acids. Germline V lookup: CDR1 SGHNT, CDR2 YYREEE (reference sequence). V was pared by 7 bases and J by 2 bases, with 12 bases between. The CDR3 loop reads CASSYHTNTEAFF. The DNA for the CDR3 is TGTGCCAGCTCCTACCACACAAACACTGAAGCTTTCTTT.

The rearrangement joins TRBV14 to TRBJ1-2, with D perhaps matching TRBD1 (6 bases). The CDR3 loop spans 14 amino acids. Germline V CDR1 and CDR2: SGHDN, FVKESK. Trimming stripped 0 bases from V and 3 bases from J, with 8 bases between. Written as DNA, the CDR3 is TGTGCCAGCAGCCAAGATTCAGGGGACTATGGCTACACCTTC. It specifies CASSQDSGDYGYTF.

There are many counts of this clonotype. The chain couples TRBV6-2 or TRBV6-3 to TRBJ2-1; TRBD2 agrees at 9 bases. The CDR3 extends over 14 amino acids. From germline, CDR1 is MNHEY and CDR2 SVGEGT. V shed 4 bases and J 7 bases; nucleotides not matched to a gene: 5. CDR3 DNA sequence: TGTGCCAGCAGTTTAGCGGGAGCGGGAAATGAGCAGTTCTTC. This sequence encodes CASSLAGAGNEQFF.

This rearrangement joins TRBV6-2 or TRBV6-3 to TRBJ2-7; TRBD1 matches 7 bases. The V gene's germline CDR1 is MNHEY and CDR2 SVGEGT. J was trimmed by 0 bases and V by 6 bases; bases with no gene match: 11. The CDR3 contains 16 residues. CDR3 sequence reads: CASRPRGQRSSYEQYF. The CDR3 region has the DNA TGTGCCAGCAGGCCCCGGGGACAGAGGAGCTCCTACGAGCAGTACTTC.

This chain uses TRBV4-1 with TRBJ2-1; D is possibly TRBD2 (7 bases). Germline V lookup: CDR1 MGHRA, CDR2 YSYEKL. The CDR3 consists of 16 residues. The V and J ends lost 1 base and 2 bases respectively, with 12 bases between them. CDR3 residues: CASSQGGGPTYNEQFF. In DNA, the CDR3 is TGCGCCAGCAGCCAAGGCGGGGGCCCTACCTACAATGAGCAGTTCTTC.

Worth noting for this clonotype: This is likely a read error, given that the CDR3 carries no conserved phenylalanine or tryptophan at its end. V gene TRBV10-1 combines with J gene TRBJ2-7, with TRBD1 as a possible D gene (5 bases). Germline V lookup: CDR1 WNHNN, CDR2 SYGVQD (reference sequence). Trimming stripped 3 bases from V and 5 bases from J, with 14 bases between. The CDR3 is made up of 14 amino acids. The CDR3: CASSDARVSDEQYS. CDR3 nucleotide sequence: TGCGCCAGCAGTGACGCCAGGGTCTCGGACGAGCAGTACTCC.

This sequence joins TRBV12-3 or TRBV12-4 and TRBJ1-2; D possibly corresponds to TRBD1 (5 bases). V was shortened by 4 bases and J by 8 bases, with 11 bases between the two germline ends. The length of the CDR3 is 12 residues. The chain's CDR3 is CASSSPGEGYTF. The CDR3 DNA reads as TGTGCCAGCAGTTCCCCGGGGGAAGGCTACACCTTC.

V and J are TRBV15 and TRBJ2-1, with 11 bases that match TRBD1. CDR3 size: 16 residues. J gave up 5 bases and V 3 bases, and 6 bases lay outside the gene matches. Germline V gene data show CDR1 as LNHNV and CDR2 as YYDKDF (reference sequence). DNA for the CDR3: TGTGCCACCAGCAGGGCTCGGGACAGGGGGGACAATGAGCAGTTCTTC. Residues: CATSRARDRGDNEQFF.

The chain has TRBV10-3 and TRBJ1-5; no reliable D call. The CDR3 has 14 amino acids. CDR1 and CDR2 from the germline V gene are ENHRY and SYGVKD. Trimming left V 0 bases short and J 0 bases short, with 3 bases between. The CDR3: CAISESGSNQPQHF. CDR3 DNA: TGTGCCATCAGTGAGTCAGGTAGCAATCAGCCCCAGCATTTT.

Ten or more counts support this clonotype. The chain has TRBV7-9 and TRBJ1-4, with TRBD1 as a possible D gene (6 bases). Germline lookup yields CDR1 SEHNR and CDR2 FQNEAQ (reference sequence). This CDR3 is built from 15 residues. Between the trimmed V and J ends, which lost 6 bases and 3 bases, there was a span of 14 bases. The CDR3 DNA sequence: TGTGCCAGCAGGGGGCCGGGGGCCTCTAATGAAAAACTGTTTTTT. It specifies CASRGPGASNEKLFF.

This clonotype came up a few times. The V call is TRBV11-2, the J call TRBJ2-1; 11 bases agree with TRBD2. This CDR3 comprises 15 residues. Germline-derived CDR1 and CDR2 are SGHAT and FQNNGV. The trim removed 1 base at V and 6 bases at J, leaving 2 bases unmatched. CDR3 nucleotide sequence: TGTGCCAGCAGCTTAGTAGCGGGAGGGCCCAATGAGCAGTTCTTC. Translation gives CASSLVAGGPNEQFF. The whole variable domain, remainder taken from reference TRBV11-2 and TRBJ2-1, is EAGVAQSPRYKIIEKRQSVAFWCNPISGHATLYWYQQILGQGPKLLIQFQNNGVVDDSQLPKDRFSAERLKGVDSTLKIQPAKLEDSAVYLCASSLVAGGPNEQFFGPGTRLTVL.

CDR3 DNA: TGTGCCAGCAGTCTGGCTTCGGCGGAGCAGTACTTC. Translated: CASSLASAEQYF. The rearrangement uses TRBV12-3 or TRBV12-4 and TRBJ2-7; no clear D. V was shortened by 5 bases and J by 7 bases, with 12 bases between the two germline ends. This CDR3 is 12 amino acids long.